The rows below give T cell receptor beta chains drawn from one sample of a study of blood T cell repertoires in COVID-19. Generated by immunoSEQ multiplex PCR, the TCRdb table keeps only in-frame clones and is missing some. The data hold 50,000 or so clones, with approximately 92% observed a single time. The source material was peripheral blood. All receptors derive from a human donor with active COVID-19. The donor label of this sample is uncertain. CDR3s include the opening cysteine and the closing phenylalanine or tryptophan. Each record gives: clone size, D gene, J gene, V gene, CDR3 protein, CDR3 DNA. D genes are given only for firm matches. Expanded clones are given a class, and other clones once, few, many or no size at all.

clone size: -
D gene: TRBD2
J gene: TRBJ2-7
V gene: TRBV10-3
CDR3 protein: CAIRGLAGVEQYF
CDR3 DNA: TGTGCCATCAGGGGACTAGCGGGAGTGGAGCAGTACTTC

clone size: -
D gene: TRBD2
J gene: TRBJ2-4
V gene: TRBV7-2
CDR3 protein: CASSPRLAGSGIQYF
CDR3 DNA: TGTGCCAGCAGCCCGCGACTAGCAGGATCGGGGATTCAGTACTTC

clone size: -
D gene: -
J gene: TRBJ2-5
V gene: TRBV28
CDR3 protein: CASSSRQVQETQYF
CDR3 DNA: TGTGCCAGCAGTTCCCGACAGGTCCAAGAGACCCAGTACTTC

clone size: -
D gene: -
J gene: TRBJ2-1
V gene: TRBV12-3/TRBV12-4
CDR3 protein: CASSLGTNNEQFF
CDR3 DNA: TGTGCCAGCAGTTTAGGGACTAACAATGAGCAGTTCTTC

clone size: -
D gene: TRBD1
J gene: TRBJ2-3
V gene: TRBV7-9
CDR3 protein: CASSRPTGGSADTQYF
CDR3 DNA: TGTGCCAGCAGCCGCCCGACAGGGGGAAGTGCAGATACGCAGTATTTT

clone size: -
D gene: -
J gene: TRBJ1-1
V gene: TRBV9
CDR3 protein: CASSVVPGTRNTEAFF
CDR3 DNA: TGTGCCAGCAGCGTAGTGCCCGGGACAAGGAACACTGAAGCTTTCTTT

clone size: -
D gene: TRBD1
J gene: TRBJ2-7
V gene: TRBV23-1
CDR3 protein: CASSQYPNPMRQGSYEQYF
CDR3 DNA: TGCGCCAGCAGTCAATACCCCAATCCAATGCGACAGGGTTCTTACGAGCAGTACTTC

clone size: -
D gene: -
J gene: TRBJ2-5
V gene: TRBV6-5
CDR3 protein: CASRPEGAYETQYF
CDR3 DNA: TGTGCCAGCAGGCCAGAAGGGGCCTACGAGACCCAGTACTTC

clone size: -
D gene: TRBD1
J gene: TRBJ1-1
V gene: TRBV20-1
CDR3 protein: CSASQGANEAFF
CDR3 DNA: TGCAGTGCTAGTCAGGGGGCTAATGAAGCTTTCTTT

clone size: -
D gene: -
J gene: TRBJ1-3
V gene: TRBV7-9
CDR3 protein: CASSPGLLSSGNTIYF
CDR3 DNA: TGTGCCAGCAGCCCCGGACTCCTTAGCTCTGGAAACACCATATATTTT

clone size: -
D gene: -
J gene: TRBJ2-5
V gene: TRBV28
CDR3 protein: CASSFSPDTRYQETQYF
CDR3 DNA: TGTGCCAGCAGTTTTTCCCCCGACACACGGTACCAAGAGACCCAGTACTTC

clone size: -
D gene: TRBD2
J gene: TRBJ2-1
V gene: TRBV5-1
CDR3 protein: CASSRGTSLNEQFF
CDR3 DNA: TGCGCCAGCAGTCGAGGGACTAGTCTCAATGAGCAGTTCTTC

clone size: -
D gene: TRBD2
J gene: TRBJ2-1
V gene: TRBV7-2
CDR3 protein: CASSPRPSLLAGVYNEQFF
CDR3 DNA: TGTGCCAGCAGCCCCAGGCCCTCCTTACTAGCGGGAGTTTACAATGAGCAGTTCTTC

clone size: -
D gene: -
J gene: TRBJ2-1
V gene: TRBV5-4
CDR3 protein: CASSPRTESSYNEQFF
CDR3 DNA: TGTGCCAGCAGCCCCCGGACAGAAAGCTCCTACAATGAGCAGTTCTTC

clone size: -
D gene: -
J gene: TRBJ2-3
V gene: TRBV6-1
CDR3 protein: CASSEPGSRGTDTQYF
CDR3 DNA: TGTGCCAGCAGTGAACCGGGATCTAGGGGCACAGATACGCAGTATTTT

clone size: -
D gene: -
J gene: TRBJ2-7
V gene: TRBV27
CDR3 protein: CASSRSGSAYEQYF
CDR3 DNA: TGTGCCAGCAGCCGTAGCGGCAGCGCCTACGAGCAGTACTTC

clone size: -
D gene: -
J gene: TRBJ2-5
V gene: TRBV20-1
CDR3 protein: CSASGGEETQYF
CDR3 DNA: TGCAGTGCTAGTGGCGGGGAGGAGACCCAGTACTTC

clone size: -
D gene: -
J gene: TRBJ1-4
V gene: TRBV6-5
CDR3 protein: CASSYDWGREKLFF
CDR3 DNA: TGTGCCAGCAGTTATGACTGGGGGCGGGAAAAACTGTTTTTT

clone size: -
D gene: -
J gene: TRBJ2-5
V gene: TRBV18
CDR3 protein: CASSPPEGVSETQYF
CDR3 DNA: TGTGCCAGCTCACCACCGGAAGGGGTGTCAGAGACCCAGTACTTC

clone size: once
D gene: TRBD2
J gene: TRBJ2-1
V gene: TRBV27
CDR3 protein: CASRAGDRDNEQFF
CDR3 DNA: TGTGCCTCGAGAGCGGGAGATAGGGACAATGAGCAGTTCTTC

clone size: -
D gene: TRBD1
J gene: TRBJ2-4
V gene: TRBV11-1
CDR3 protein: CASSFGTGLKNIQYF
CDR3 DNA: TGTGCCAGCAGCTTTGGGACAGGGTTAAAAAACATTCAGTACTTC

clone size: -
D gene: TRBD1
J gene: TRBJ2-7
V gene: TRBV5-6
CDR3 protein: CASSAGTGSYEQYF
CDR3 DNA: TGTGCCAGCAGCGCCGGGACAGGGAGCTACGAGCAGTACTTC

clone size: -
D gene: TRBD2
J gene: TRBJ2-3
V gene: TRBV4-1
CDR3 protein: CASSQDRSTWTSGRTDTQYF
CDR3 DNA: TGCGCCAGCAGCCAAGATCGGAGCACCTGGACTAGCGGGAGAACAGATACGCAGTATTTT

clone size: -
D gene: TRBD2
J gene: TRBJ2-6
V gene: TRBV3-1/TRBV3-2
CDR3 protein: CASSQGLAGGSSGANVLTF
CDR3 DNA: TGTGCCAGCAGCCAAGGACTAGCGGGGGGGTCCTCTGGGGCCAACGTCCTGACTTTC